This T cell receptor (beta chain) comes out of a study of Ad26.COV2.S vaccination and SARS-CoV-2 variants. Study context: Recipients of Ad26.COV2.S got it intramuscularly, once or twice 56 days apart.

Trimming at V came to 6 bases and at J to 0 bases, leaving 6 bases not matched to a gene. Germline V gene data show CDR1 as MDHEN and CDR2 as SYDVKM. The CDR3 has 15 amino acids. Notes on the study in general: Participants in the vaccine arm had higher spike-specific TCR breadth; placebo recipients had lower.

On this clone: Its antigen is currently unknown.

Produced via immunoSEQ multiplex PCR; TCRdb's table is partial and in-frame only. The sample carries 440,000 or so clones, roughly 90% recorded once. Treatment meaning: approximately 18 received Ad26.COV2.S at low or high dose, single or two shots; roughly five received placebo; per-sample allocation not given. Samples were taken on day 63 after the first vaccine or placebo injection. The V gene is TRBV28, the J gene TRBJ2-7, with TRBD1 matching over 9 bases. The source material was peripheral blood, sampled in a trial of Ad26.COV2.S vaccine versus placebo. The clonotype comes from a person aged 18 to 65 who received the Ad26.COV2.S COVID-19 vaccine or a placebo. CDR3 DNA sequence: TGTGCCAGCAGGCCCGGGACAGGGCCCTCCTACGAGCAGTACTTC. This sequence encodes CASRPGTGPSYEQYF.